What follows are 26 T cell receptor beta chains derived from one specimen sequenced in a study of T cells in tuberculosis. The data were produced by immunoSEQ multiplex PCR, yet TCRdb's version contains in-frame clones alone and is incomplete. The sample contains 35,000 to 40,000 clones, 90% to 95% of which appear only once. The sequencing sample was made of PBMCs. The receptor set was obtained from a donor aged 10-29 years with latent tuberculosis or without tuberculosis infection. Some clones in this sample may be carry-over from other donors' samples.

This sequence joins TRBV19 and TRBJ1-1; D remains ambiguous. The ends were cut back, 3 bases at V and 7 bases at J, with 6 bases in the middle. Germline CDR1 reads LNHDA; CDR2 reads SQIVND (reference sequence). There are 11 residues in the CDR3. For the CDR3, the DNA is TGTGCCAGTAGTATCGGGATTGAAGCTTTCTTT. Its protein is CASSIGIEAFF.

The rearrangement links TRBV7-6 to TRBJ1-6, with 12 bases identical to TRBD1. Germline V gene data show CDR1 as SGHVS and CDR2 as FNYEAQ. CDR3 length: 17 amino acids. The ends lost 4 bases at V and 10 bases at J; junction bases unmatched: 11. In DNA form, the CDR3 reads TGTGCCAGCAGCTCCGGGGACAGGGGGCGCTTCGGGTCACCCCTCCACTTT. Protein: CASSSGDRGRFGSPLHF. Complete variable domain (other parts from reference TRBV7-6 and TRBJ1-6): GAGVSQSPRYKVTKRGQDVALRCDPISGHVSLYWYRQALGQGPEFLTYFNYEAQQDKSGLPNDRFSAERPEGSISTLTIQRTEQRDSAMYRCASSSGDRGRFGSPLHFGNGTRLTVT.

CDR3 region: CASSHARQGLSYEQYV. CDR3 sequence (DNA): TGTGCCAGCAGCCACGCGCGGCAGGGGTTATCCTACGAGCAGTACGTC. J is TRBJ2-7 and V is TRBV9; weak D call: TRBD1 (6 bases). CDR1 and CDR2 from the germline V gene are SGDLS and YYNGEE. This CDR3 has 16 amino acids. V was shortened by 4 bases and J by 1 base, with 18 bases between the two germline ends.

This chain links TRBV5-1 with TRBJ1-2; maybe TRBD1 (6 bases). The CDR3 totals 17 residues. Germline V gives CDR1 SGHRS, CDR2 YFSETQ. The V end was cut by 0 bases, the J end by 1 base, with 16 bases between. In nucleotides, the CDR3 is TGCGCCAGCAGCTTGGCCCGGGGGGCTCTGGATAACTATGGCTACACCTTC. It is translated as CASSLARGALDNYGYTF.

The V gene is TRBV5-5, the J gene TRBJ1-2; D is possibly TRBD1 (5 bases). V was trimmed by 5 bases and J by 5 bases, leaving 19 bases between them. The CDR3 totals 15 residues. Germline values: CDR1 SGHKS, CDR2 YYEKEE (reference sequence). CDR3 nucleotides: TGTGCCAGCAGGGAGGGGACTTCTGGGCCTTATGGCTACACCTTC. It specifies CASREGTSGPYGYTF. Variable domain in full (rest from reference TRBV5-5 and TRBJ1-2): DAGVTQSPTHLIKTRGQQVTLRCSPISGHKSVSWYQQVLGQGPQFIFQYYEKEERGRGNFPDRFSARQFPNYSSELNVNALLLGDSALYLCASREGTSGPYGYTFGSGTRLTVV.

This sequence joins TRBV10-3 and TRBJ2-3, with TRBD1 as a possible D gene (5 bases). V gave up 4 bases and J gave up 9 bases, with 17 bases separating them. CDR1 and CDR2 (germline): ENHRY, SYGVKD. The CDR3 runs 14 residues. Here the CDR3 DNA reads TGTGCCATCAGTGTAAGACAGCCTTCCCAGACGCAGTATTTT. It codes for CAISVRQPSQTQYF.

CDR3 DNA: TGTGCCAGCAGCTTACCGACAGGGGGTGAGACCCAGTACTTC. It codes for CASSLPTGGETQYF. The rearrangement links TRBV7-2 to TRBJ2-5, with 9 bases aligning to TRBD1. The CDR3 is made up of 14 amino acids. From germline, CDR1 is SGHTA and CDR2 FQGNSA. V lost 2 bases to trimming and J lost 5 bases; unmatched junction nucleotides: 3.

V usage is TRBV30 and J usage is TRBJ1-6; 12 bases line up with TRBD1. The trim removed 4 bases at V and 8 bases at J, leaving 9 bases unmatched. CDR3 length: 16 residues. Germline-derived CDR1 and CDR2 are GTSNPN and SVGIG (reference sequence). This chain's CDR3 is CAWNLGTGGADSPLHF. DNA for the CDR3: TGTGCCTGGAACCTAGGGACAGGGGGCGCAGATTCACCCCTCCACTTT.

This rearrangement joins TRBV7-6 to TRBJ1-1, with D maybe TRBD1 (5 bases). The CDR3 contains 16 residues. Germline CDR1 reads SGHVS; CDR2 reads FNYEAQ. Between the trimmed V and J ends, which lost 1 base and 5 bases, there was a span of 17 bases. CDR3 in DNA: TGTGCCAGCAGCTTAGGGGACTGGGAAGTAGGGACTGAAGCTTTCTTT. This codes for CASSLGDWEVGTEAFF. Full variable domain (missing parts from reference TRBV7-6 and TRBJ1-1): GAGVSQSPRYKVTKRGQDVALRCDPISGHVSLYWYRQALGQGPEFLTYFNYEAQQDKSGLPNDRFSAERPEGSISTLTIQRTEQRDSAMYRCASSLGDWEVGTEAFFGQGTRLTVV.

V gene TRBV29-1 combines with J gene TRBJ1-2, with TRBD1 as a possible D gene (6 bases). CDR3 size: 11 residues. Germline CDR1 is SQVTM and CDR2 is ANQGSEA. V dropped 7 bases and J dropped 8 bases, with 14 bases sitting between them. In DNA form, the CDR3 reads TGCAGCGCTCCGCGGGGGGGCGGCTACACCTTC. Its protein product is CSAPRGGGYTF.

This clone was seen only once. The chain couples TRBV15 to TRBJ1-3, with 8 bases aligning to TRBD1. The CDR3 has 17 residues. The germline gives CDR1 LNHNV, CDR2 YYDKDF (reference sequence). V was pared by 5 bases and J by 8 bases, with 17 bases of the junction left unmatched. This CDR3 reads CATSGSTWDWGQDTIYF. The CDR3, as DNA: TGTGCCACCAGCGGATCGACGTGGGACTGGGGACAGGACACCATATATTTT.

This clone was seen just once. The chain links TRBV4-2 to TRBJ2-7, with 12 bases aligning to TRBD2. After removal of 3 bases from V and 0 bases from J, the junction contained 12 bases not matched to a gene. Germline V gene data show CDR1 as LGHNA and CDR2 as YNFKEQ. This CDR3 is 19 amino acids long. CDR3 amino acids: CASSQDGLAGRRSSYEQYF. The CDR3 DNA reads TGTGCCAGCAGCCAGGACGGACTAGCGGGGCGTCGCAGCTCCTACGAGCAGTACTTC.

This chain links TRBV2 with TRBJ2-5, with 8 nucleotides matching TRBD1. The CDR3 is 15 amino acids. Germline lookup yields CDR1 SNHLY and CDR2 FYNNEI. Trimming cost V 3 bases and J 5 bases; bases outside gene matches: 8. The CDR3 reads CASSDIQGAEETQYF. The CDR3 bases are TGTGCCAGCAGTGACATTCAGGGGGCAGAGGAGACCCAGTACTTC.

The CDR3 here is CASTIRGHPSSYGYTF. The CDR3, as DNA: TGTGCCAGCACCATAAGGGGACACCCATCGAGCTATGGCTACACCTTC. V usage is TRBV5-5 and J usage is TRBJ1-2; tentatively, D is TRBD1 (6 bases). Trimming took 6 bases from V and 4 from J, leaving 22 bases between them. The CDR3 is 16 residues long. The germline V gene encodes CDR1 SGHKS and CDR2 YYEKEE (reference sequence).

The rearrangement joins TRBV27 to TRBJ1-5, with 7 bases matching TRBD1. Germline values: CDR1 MNHEY, CDR2 SMNVEV (reference sequence). V gave up 2 bases and J gave up 3 bases; unmatched junction bases: 4. The CDR3 length is 15 residues. CDR3 sequence (DNA): TGTGCCAGCAGTTTAATCGGACAGGACAATCAGCCCCAGCATTTT. This translates into CASSLIGQDNQPQHF.

This chain links TRBV7-9 with TRBJ1-2; D may be TRBD1 (5 bases). The CDR3 loop spans 16 amino acids. The V gene's germline CDR1 is SEHNR and CDR2 FQNEAQ (reference sequence). V lost 7 bases and J 6 bases, leaving 24 bases between the germline ends. For the CDR3, the DNA is TGTGCCAGCACCGACCCGCGACAGACTTATATGGATGGCTACACCTTC. This sequence encodes CASTDPRQTYMDGYTF.

The chain recombines TRBV2 with TRBJ2-5, with D perhaps TRBD1 (6 bases). Trimming took off 6 bases at V and 4 bases at J, with 9 bases between the two ends. The length of the CDR3 is 12 residues. Per germline, CDR1 SNHLY and CDR2 FYNNEI. The CDR3 is CASSTGTETQYF. The CDR3 DNA reads as TGTGCCAGCAGCACAGGGACAGAGACCCAGTACTTC.

The gene calls are TRBV11-2 and TRBJ2-1, with 7 bases identical to TRBD2. With V trimmed by 2 bases and J by 3 bases, 7 bases remained unmatched. The CDR3 totals 16 residues. In germline, CDR1 is SGHAT, CDR2 FQNNGV. CDR3 sequence (DNA): TGTGCCAGCAGCTTAAGTCGGGCTAGCGGCTACAATGAGCAGTTCTTC. Encoded protein: CASSLSRASGYNEQFF.

The V and J genes are TRBV27 and TRBJ1-5; D is perhaps TRBD1 (6 bases). The CDR3 runs to 17 residues. Germline V gene lookup returns CDR1 MNHEY and CDR2 SMNVEV (reference sequence). Trimming stripped 4 bases from V and 5 bases from J, with 21 bases between. Here the CDR3 reads CASSSLKRQAEDQPQHF. In nucleotides, the CDR3 is TGTGCCAGCAGTTCCCTAAAAAGACAGGCTGAGGATCAGCCCCAGCATTTT.

This clone was seen just once. The CDR3 is CASSQAGQGGGGYTF. In nucleotides, the CDR3 is TGCGCCAGCAGCCAAGCCGGACAGGGTGGAGGCGGCTACACCTTC. V usage is TRBV4-3 and J usage is TRBJ1-2; 8 positions agree with TRBD1. The CDR3 extends over 15 amino acids. V lost 1 base to trimming and J lost 8 bases; unmatched junction nucleotides: 9. Germline CDR1 LGHNA, CDR2 YSLEER.

The V and J genes are TRBV11-2 and TRBJ2-1; the match to TRBD1 covers 7 bases. J lost 6 bases, V lost 1 base, and 6 bases had no gene match. Germline V CDR1 and CDR2: SGHAT, FQNNGV. This CDR3 spans 15 amino acids. This CDR3 is CASSLVRGPRNEQFF. CDR3 nucleotides: TGTGCCAGCAGCTTAGTAAGGGGGCCCCGCAATGAGCAGTTCTTC.

The V and J genes are TRBV19 and TRBJ1-6; D is uncertain. The CDR3 runs to 16 residues. The germline gives CDR1 LNHDA, CDR2 SQIVND (reference sequence). The V end was cut by 3 bases, the J end by 1 base, with 10 bases between. The CDR3 loop is CASSISPGSYNSPLHF. The CDR3 DNA is TGTGCCAGTAGTATCTCCCCCGGGTCCTATAATTCACCCCTCCACTTT. The complete variable domain, with remaining parts taken from reference TRBV19 and TRBJ1-6, reads DGGITQSPKYLFRKEGQNVTLSCEQNLNHDAMYWYRQDPGQGLRLIYYSQIVNDFQKGDIAEGYSVSREKKESFPLTVTSAQKNPTAFYLCASSISPGSYNSPLHFGNGTRLTVT.

Written as DNA, the CDR3 is TGTGCCAGCAGTTACTCGGTCGGGGGCAATCAGCCCCAGCATTTT. It encodes CASSYSVGGNQPQHF. V usage is TRBV6-5 and J usage is TRBJ1-5, with D uncertain. The CDR3 runs 15 residues. The V gene's germline CDR1 is MNHEY and CDR2 SVGAGI. V was shortened by 0 bases and J by 2 bases, with 8 bases between the two germline ends.

The chain carries TRBV6-5 and TRBJ2-1, with TRBD2 matching 9 bases. From germline, CDR1 is MNHEY and CDR2 SVGAGI. The CDR3 length is 15 residues. J lost 2 bases, V lost 2 bases, and 1 base had no gene match. The CDR3 DNA reads TGTGCCAGCAGTTACGCGGGGGGGCCCTACAATGAGCAGTTCTTC. It codes for CASSYAGGPYNEQFF.

The rearrangement links TRBV4-1 to TRBJ2-3; 10 positions agree with TRBD2. The ends lost 8 bases at V and 3 bases at J; junction bases unmatched: 20. Germline CDR1 and CDR2: MGHRA and YSYEKL. This CDR3 comprises 19 residues. CDR3 DNA: TGCGCCAGCGGCCCGCCCCTTGAAGTCGGACTAGCGGAAACAGATACGCAGTATTTT. Translation gives CASGPPLEVGLAETDTQYF.

The chain has TRBV11-2 and TRBJ2-1; D may be TRBD1 (5 bases). Trimming took 4 bases from V and 8 from J, leaving 18 bases between them. Germline loops: CDR1 SGHAT, CDR2 FQNNGV. The CDR3 length is 15 residues. CDR3 residues: CASSSQAVVFDEQFF. The CDR3 coding sequence is TGTGCCAGCAGCTCACAGGCGGTTGTCTTTGATGAGCAGTTCTTC.